This entry describes one T cell receptor (beta chain). There is no known antigen for this receptor. The input lacks base qualities; no much larger clone sits a single base away. According to the study, the label for this sample's time point signals: baseline before first vaccination. Vaccinee samples came from UK trials COV001 and COV002, including a single-blind randomized controlled phase 2/3 trial of AZD1222 (ChAdOx1 nCoV-19) in healthy adults. Trial participant PBMC samples were collected at day 0 and day 28 after the second dose for TCRbeta chain sequencing. The data stem from a study of T cell responses to AZD1222 COVID-19 vaccine (dated by TCRdb to the early 2020s). Concerning the study at large: AZD1222 recipients whose second dose came at about 4 weeks and those whose second dose came at about 12 weeks were combined into one group, since spike-specific TCR depth and breadth did not differ between the two schedules. TCR sequencing was performed for roughly 240 trial participants, of whom about 200 were given two doses of AZD1222 and around 26 were given two doses of MenACWY control vaccine. Enrollment into the trials was organized by age into subgroups of 18-55, 56-69 and 70-plus years, and those subgroups contained roughly 160, 29 and 62 TCR-sequenced participants, respectively.

What the research found in general, with its limitations: A significant rise in spike-specific TCR breadth and depth was observed after two AZD1222 doses relative to day 0 and relative to MenACWY recipients. Nearly half of unique spike-specific TCRs reportedly recognized epitopes outside regions mutated in the B.1.351 and B.1.1.7 variants. The 56-69-year group was small, and its depth increase did not reach significance, likely because of low power. The whole spike protein was spanned by vaccine-associated CD4 TCRs, and dominant responses were seen in regions 160-218 and 743-854. Only six AZD1222 recipients were SARS-CoV-2 seropositive at baseline, limiting conclusions about previously exposed vaccinees. Because no day 14 peak-response samples were available, repertoires were characterized only after the peak T cell response. Participants were mostly white British, with more females than males. The authors suggested clonal diversity may have been underestimated.

According to the germline V gene, CDR1 reads KGHSH and CDR2 reads LQKENI. Taken from cysteine to phenylalanine, the CDR3 has 14 residues. The CDR3 DNA has 42 bases and is translated from base 1. Trimming takes 2 bases from V and 2 bases from J, and the germline ends sit 10 bases apart. The CDR3 regions of human TCRbeta chains were subjected to immunosequencing. In the source study's methods: TCRs in the repertoires were matched against a reference library of SARS-CoV-2-specific TCRs that had been generated with the MIRA antigen-specificity platform. Breadth meant the fraction of unique TCRs that were SARS-CoV-2-associated, whereas depth meant the fraction of total T cells that were SARS-CoV-2-associated. Using the MIRA data, each spike-specific TCR was mapped to the spike region that the TCR reacts to and placed in a CD4 or CD8 class. Log10-transformed breadth and depth values were compared by one-way ANOVA with Sidak's multiple comparisons tests. Not all clones reach the TCRdb copy of this immuneACCESS table, which keeps in-frame sequences only. Checked studies attribute under half of the gap to unresolved V genes and leave the rest unexplained. V, J and clone size are those of that table, while D and trimming were read from the DNA. Here the sample has under 150,000 clones; nearly 95% occur a single time. Of the sample, more than 4.5% falls within the top ten clones.

The sequence joins TRBV18 to TRBJ2-7; tentative D gene TRBD1, with 6 bases matching. The sequence was collected from an adult in good health. The sequences come from peripheral blood, collected on day 0 of AZD1222 vaccination. The DNA sequence is given as TGTGCCAGCTCACCAGGACAGTCCGCCTACGAGCAGTACTTC. Translated, this gives CASSPGQSAYEQYF.